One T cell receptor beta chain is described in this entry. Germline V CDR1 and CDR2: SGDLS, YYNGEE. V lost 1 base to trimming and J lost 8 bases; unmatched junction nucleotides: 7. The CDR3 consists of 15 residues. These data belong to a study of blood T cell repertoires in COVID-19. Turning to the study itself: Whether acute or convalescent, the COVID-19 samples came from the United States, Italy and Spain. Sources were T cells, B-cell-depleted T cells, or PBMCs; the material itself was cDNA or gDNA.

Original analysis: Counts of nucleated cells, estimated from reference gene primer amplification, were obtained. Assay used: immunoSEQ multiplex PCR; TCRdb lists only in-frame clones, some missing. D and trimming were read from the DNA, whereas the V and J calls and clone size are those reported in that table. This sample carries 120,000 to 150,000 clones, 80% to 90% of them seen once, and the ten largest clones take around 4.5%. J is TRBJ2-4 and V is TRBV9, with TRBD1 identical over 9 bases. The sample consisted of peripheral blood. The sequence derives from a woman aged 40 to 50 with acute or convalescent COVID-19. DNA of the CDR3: TGTGCCAGCAGCGTAACACAGGGGGCAAGGGACATTCAGTACTTC. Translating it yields CASSVTQGARDIQYF.